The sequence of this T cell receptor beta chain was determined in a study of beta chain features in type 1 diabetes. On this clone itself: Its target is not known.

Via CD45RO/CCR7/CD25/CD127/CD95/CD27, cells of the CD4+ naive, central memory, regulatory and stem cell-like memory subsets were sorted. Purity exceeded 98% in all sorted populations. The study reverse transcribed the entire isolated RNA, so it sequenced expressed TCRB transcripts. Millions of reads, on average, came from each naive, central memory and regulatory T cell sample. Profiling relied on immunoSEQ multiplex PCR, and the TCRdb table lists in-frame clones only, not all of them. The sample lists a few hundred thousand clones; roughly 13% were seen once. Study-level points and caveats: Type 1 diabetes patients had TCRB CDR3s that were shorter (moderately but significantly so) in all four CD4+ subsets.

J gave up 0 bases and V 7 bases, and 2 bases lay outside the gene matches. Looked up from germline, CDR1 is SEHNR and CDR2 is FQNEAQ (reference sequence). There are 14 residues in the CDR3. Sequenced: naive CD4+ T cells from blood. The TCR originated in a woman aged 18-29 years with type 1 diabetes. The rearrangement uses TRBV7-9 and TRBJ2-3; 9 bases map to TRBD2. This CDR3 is CASIGLASTDTQYF. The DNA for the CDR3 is TGTGCCAGCATAGGACTAGCGAGCACAGATACGCAGTATTTT.